These T cell receptor beta chains were read from a single sample in a study of response to subunit inactivated influenza vaccine. Each CDR3 protein is one row after TCRdb ran MiXCR on the RT-PCR reads. The table has about 520,000 distinct CDR3 sequences, about 25% seen once; the top ten hold approximately 2%. The sample was CD4+ T cells sorted from PBMCs, taken around 5 days after vaccination. These receptors originate from a man aged 50 to 60 who received an inactivated influenza vaccine. CDR3s include the opening cysteine and the closing phenylalanine or tryptophan. A D gene is named only where the DNA matches it firmly. Clone size appears in some rows only: once, few, many, or a class for an expanded clone.

V: TRBV7-2; size: few; D: .; J: TRBJ1-2; CDR3: CASSQDRNLGYTF; DNA: TGTGCCAGCAGCCAGGACAGAAACCTCGGCTACACCTTC
V: TRBV11-2; size: few; D: .; J: TRBJ2-7; CDR3: CASSLSRGTSEQYF; DNA: TGTGCCAGCAGCTTATCCCGGGGGACAAGCGAGCAGTACTTC
V: TRBV7-8; size: few; D: .; J: TRBJ1-1; CDR3: CASSTRPDRNTEAFF; DNA: TGTGCCAGCAGCACCCGACCCGACAGGAACACTGAAGCTTTCTTT
V: TRBV12-3/TRBV12-4; size: many; D: .; J: TRBJ2-3; CDR3: CASSFSPNYTDTQYF; DNA: TGTGCCAGCAGTTTCTCCCCTAACTACACAGATACGCAGTATTTT
V: TRBV6-6; size: .; D: .; J: TRBJ2-5; CDR3: CASSNQGKNTQYF; DNA: TGTGCCAGCAGCAACCAGGGTAAAAATACCCAGTACTTC
V: TRBV20-1; size: .; D: .; J: TRBJ1-5; CDR3: CSARRADQPQHF; DNA: TGCAGTGCTCGCAGGGCTGATCAGCCCCAGCATTTT
V: TRBV28; size: .; D: .; J: TRBJ2-5; CDR3: CASSLWRLEAQETQYF; DNA: TGTGCCAGCAGTTTATGGAGACTCGAAGCCCAAGAGACCCAGTACTTC
V: TRBV15; size: many; D: .; J: TRBJ1-5; CDR3: CATSSRVNQPQHF; DNA: TGTGCCACCAGCAGCAGGGTCAATCAGCCCCAGCATTTT
V: TRBV7-2; size: once; D: .; J: TRBJ2-5; CDR3: CASTPRQGPETQYF; DNA: TGTGCCAGCACGCCAAGGCAGGGGCCAGAGACCCAGTACTTC
V: TRBV30; size: .; D: TRBD1; J: TRBJ2-2; CDR3: CARDRDTGELFF; DNA: TGTGCCAGGGACAGGGACACCGGGGAGCTGTTTTTT
V: TRBV10-3; size: .; D: TRBD2; J: TRBJ2-5; CDR3: CAISERNSSGQQETQYF; DNA: TGTGCCATCAGTGAAAGGAACAGTAGCGGGCAACAAGAGACCCAGTACTTC
V: TRBV6-1; size: many; D: TRBD2; J: TRBJ2-2; CDR3: CASKKGQPGLAGVTGELFF; DNA: TGTGCCAGCAAAAAGGGCCAACCGGGACTAGCGGGAGTCACCGGGGAGCTGTTTTTT
V: TRBV5-1; size: .; D: .; J: TRBJ2-1; CDR3: CASSLGVISNEQFF; DNA: TGCGCCAGCAGCTTGGGTGTAATTTCCAATGAGCAGTTCTTC
V: TRBV5-1; size: few; D: .; J: TRBJ2-3; CDR3: CASSLDIDSSTQYF; DNA: TGCGCCAGCAGTTTGGATATCGATAGCAGTACGCAGTATTTT
V: TRBV7-9; size: .; D: .; J: TRBJ1-5; CDR3: CASSRDGDGQPQHF; DNA: TGTGCCAGCAGCCGGGACGGGGACGGGCAGCCCCAGCATTTT
V: TRBV20-1; size: once; D: TRBD2; J: TRBJ2-1; CDR3: CSARDQRGDSYNEQFF; DNA: TGCAGTGCTAGAGATCAGCGGGGGGACTCCTACAATGAGCAGTTCTTC
V: TRBV20-1; size: few; D: .; J: TRBJ1-3; CDR3: CSARGDSGNTIYF; DNA: TGCAGTGCTAGGGGTGACTCTGGAAACACCATATATTTT
V: TRBV29-1; size: .; D: TRBD1; J: TRBJ1-4; CDR3: CSVGQGAGEKLFF; DNA: TGCAGCGTCGGACAGGGGGCTGGAGAAAAACTGTTTTTT
V: TRBV20-1; size: .; D: TRBD1; J: TRBJ2-7; CDR3: CSAPSHAGGAKGYEQYF; DNA: TGCAGTGCCCCGTCCCACGCAGGGGGCGCTAAAGGGTACGAGCAGTACTTC
V: TRBV7-2; size: .; D: TRBD2; J: TRBJ2-5; CDR3: CASSLIAGGHQETQYF; DNA: TGTGCCAGCAGCTTAATAGCGGGAGGCCACCAAGAGACCCAGTACTTC
V: TRBV20-1; size: .; D: .; J: TRBJ2-3; CDR3: CSALRGGSTDTQYF; DNA: TGCAGTGCCCTCAGGGGAGGAAGCACAGATACGCAGTATTTT
V: TRBV20-1; size: .; D: TRBD1; J: TRBJ2-7; CDR3: CSAAGDRGLFEQYF; DNA: TGCAGTGCTGCCGGGGACAGGGGATTGTTCGAGCAGTACTTC
V: TRBV29-1; size: few; D: .; J: TRBJ2-1; CDR3: CSVDSGSSYNEQFF; DNA: TGCAGCGTTGATAGCGGAAGCTCCTACAATGAGCAGTTCTTC
V: TRBV7-2; size: few; D: .; J: TRBJ2-3; CDR3: CASSTLGGGADTQYF; DNA: TGTGCCAGCAGCACCCTGGGGGGCGGCGCAGATACGCAGTATTTT
V: TRBV6-1; size: .; D: TRBD1; J: TRBJ2-7; CDR3: CASRKTGTGVYEQYF; DNA: TGTGCCAGCAGAAAGACCGGGACAGGGGTCTACGAGCAGTACTTC
V: TRBV7-8; size: .; D: .; J: TRBJ2-2; CDR3: CASSERTEILQGELFF; DNA: TGTGCCAGCAGCGAGAGGACGGAAATCCTCCAAGGGGAGCTGTTTTTT
V: TRBV11-2; size: few; D: TRBD1; J: TRBJ2-2; CDR3: CASSLAGQGSSGLFF; DNA: TGTGCCAGCAGCTTAGCAGGACAGGGATCCTCGGGGCTGTTTTTT
V: TRBV20-1; size: many; D: .; J: TRBJ2-1; CDR3: CSARGPSANEQFF; DNA: TGCAGTGCTAGGGGACCTTCGGCCAATGAGCAGTTCTTC
V: TRBV6-5; size: .; D: TRBD2; J: TRBJ2-7; CDR3: CASSYRGHTSGGYEQYF; DNA: TGTGCCAGCAGTTACAGGGGACACACTAGCGGGGGCTACGAGCAGTACTTC
V: TRBV4-3; size: few; D: TRBD1; J: TRBJ1-1; CDR3: CASSQDLGQGPRAFF; DNA: TGCGCCAGCAGCCAAGATCTAGGACAGGGCCCTCGAGCTTTCTTT
V: TRBV27; size: few; D: .; J: TRBJ2-1; CDR3: CASSLWGDRYNEQFF; DNA: TGTGCCAGCAGTTTATGGGGGGACCGATACAATGAGCAGTTCTTC
V: TRBV10-3; size: few; D: .; J: TRBJ1-2; CDR3: CAISESNQGQGGYTF; DNA: TGTGCCATCAGTGAGTCGAATCAAGGGCAAGGCGGCTACACCTTC